The rows below give T cell receptor beta chains drawn from one sample of a study of OX40 agonist ivuxolimab in advanced cancers. The assay was immunoSEQ multiplex PCR, and TCRdb's table has in-frame clones only and misses some. The sample gives 70,000 to 95,000 clones, about 90% of which show up once; around 0.54% is in the top ten. The source was CD4+ or CD8+ T cells sorted from blood, collected in a trial of the OX40 agonist ivuxolimab. These receptors were obtained from an adult with an advanced solid tumor such as melanoma, head and neck, liver or kidney cancer. The CDR3 runs from the conserved cysteine through the conserved F or W. D genes are given only for firm matches. Clone sizes are given selectively: once, few, many, or a class where the clone is expanded.

length	V	size	J	D	CDR3	DNA
17	TRBV5-4	.	TRBJ2-4	.	CASSLAGGGSGKNIQYF	TGTGCCAGCAGCTTGGCCGGTGGGGGTTCTGGCAAAAACATTCAGTACTTC
14	TRBV10-1	.	TRBJ2-5	.	CASSDSSNQETQYF	TGCGCCAGCAGTGACAGCAGCAACCAAGAGACCCAGTACTTC
17	TRBV5-5	.	TRBJ2-6	TRBD1	CASSSGQASSGANVLTF	TGTGCCAGCAGCTCTGGACAGGCGTCCTCTGGGGCCAACGTCCTGACTTTC
12	TRBV19	.	TRBJ2-1	.	CASRSRGHEQFF	TGTGCCAGTAGGTCACGGGGTCATGAGCAGTTCTTC
14	TRBV6-6	.	TRBJ2-7	TRBD1	CASSTGQGNYEQYF	TGTGCCAGCAGTACGGGACAGGGAAACTACGAGCAGTACTTC
15	TRBV6-1	.	TRBJ2-6	.	CASSPAVGGANVLTF	TGTGCCAGCAGTCCCGCGGTGGGTGGGGCCAACGTCCTGACTTTC
16	TRBV15	few	TRBJ1-5	.	CATSSRISQGNQPQHF	TGTGCCACCAGCAGTAGGATATCGCAAGGCAATCAGCCCCAGCATTTT
14	TRBV9	.	TRBJ1-1	.	CASSLSGAITEAFF	TGTGCCAGCAGCCTTAGCGGGGCGATAACTGAAGCTTTCTTT
16	TRBV10-1	.	TRBJ2-3	.	CASSDRPSSSTDTQYF	TGCGCCAGCAGTGACCGGCCTTCGAGTAGCACAGATACGCAGTATTTT
11	TRBV2	once	TRBJ2-7	.	CASSISYEQYF	TGTGCCAGCAGTATCAGCTACGAGCAGTACTTC
14	TRBV5-1	.	TRBJ2-1	.	CASFRDEAYNEQFF	TGCGCCAGCTTCCGGGACGAGGCCTACAATGAGCAGTTCTTC
14	TRBV18	.	TRBJ1-1	.	CASSPMVGNTEAFF	TGTGCCAGCTCACCAATGGTTGGGAACACTGAAGCTTTCTTT
13	TRBV6-5	.	TRBJ2-7	TRBD2	CASRPGTSYEQYF	TGTGCCAGCAGGCCAGGGACTAGCTACGAGCAGTACTTC
12	TRBV14	.	TRBJ2-5	.	CASSQVLETQYF	TGTGCCAGCAGCCAGGTTCTGGAGACCCAGTACTTC
15	TRBV30	once	TRBJ2-5	TRBD2	CAWSGDVGLQETQYF	TGTGCCTGGAGTGGGGATGTGGGACTACAAGAGACCCAGTACTTC
13	TRBV6-1	.	TRBJ1-2	TRBD1	CASRKQGNYGYTF	TGTGCCAGCAGAAAACAGGGGAACTATGGCTACACCTTC
15	TRBV5-1	.	TRBJ1-2	.	CASSSGTTAAYGYTF	TGCGCCAGCAGCTCTGGAACGACAGCCGCCTATGGCTACACCTTC
15	TRBV5-4	.	TRBJ2-1	.	CASSDGSSSYNEQFF	TGTGCCAGCAGCGACGGGAGTTCTTCCTACAATGAGCAGTTCTTC
16	TRBV2	.	TRBJ2-5	TRBD1	CASRDYRGAVGETQYF	TGTGCCAGCAGGGACTACAGGGGGGCTGTTGGAGAGACCCAGTACTTC
17	TRBV19	.	TRBJ1-1	.	CASSIDLQIRTSTEAFF	TGTGCCAGTAGTATAGACCTACAGATAAGGACGAGCACTGAAGCTTTCTTT
14	TRBV7-9	.	TRBJ2-5	TRBD1	CASSLSDRSETQYF	TGTGCCAGCAGCTTATCGGACAGGTCAGAGACCCAGTACTTC
14	TRBV5-1	.	TRBJ2-1	TRBD1	CASSFYRGRNEQFF	TGCGCCAGCAGCTTTTACAGGGGGCGCAATGAGCAGTTCTTC
12	TRBV6-5	.	TRBJ2-2	.	CASNPRRGELFF	TGTGCCAGCAACCCCCGCCGCGGGGAGCTGTTTTTT
14	TRBV11-3	.	TRBJ2-3	.	CASSLAGGPDTQYF	TGTGCCAGCAGCTTAGCGGGGGGCCCGGATACGCAGTATTTT
13	TRBV15	.	TRBJ1-2	.	CATSRATDYGYTF	TGTGCCACCAGCAGAGCGACAGACTATGGCTACACCTTC
17	TRBV7-6	.	TRBJ2-7	.	CASSASETRVRYYEQYF	TGTGCCAGCAGCGCTAGTGAGACCAGGGTCCGCTACTACGAGCAGTACTTC
13	TRBV6-5	.	TRBJ2-1	.	CASSYTGNYEQFF	TGTGCCAGCAGTTACACCGGGAACTATGAGCAGTTCTTC
13	TRBV7-8	.	TRBJ2-5	.	CASSIGPRETQYF	TGTGCCAGCAGCATTGGACCACGGGAGACCCAGTACTTC
12	TRBV30	.	TRBJ2-5	.	CAWSFGQETQYF	TGTGCCTGGAGTTTCGGCCAAGAGACCCAGTACTTC
13	TRBV29-1	.	TRBJ1-1	.	CTYGGRLNTEAFF	TGCACCTATGGGGGGCGACTGAACACTGAAGCTTTCTTT
14	TRBV30	.	TRBJ2-1	TRBD2	CACSPEGGLNEQFF	TGTGCCTGCTCCCCCGAGGGAGGGTTAAATGAGCAGTTCTTC
13	TRBV19	.	TRBJ1-1	.	CASSMQGLTEAFF	TGTGCCAGTAGTATGCAGGGGCTCACTGAAGCTTTCTTT
13	TRBV4-1	.	TRBJ1-2	.	CASSPGFRGGYTF	TGCGCCAGCAGCCCAGGGTTCAGAGGGGGCTACACCTTC
13	TRBV6-1	.	TRBJ1-2	TRBD1	CASSPTGNYGYTF	TGTGCCAGCAGTCCGACAGGGAACTATGGCTACACCTTC
14	TRBV11-2	.	TRBJ2-7	TRBD2	CASSGTSFGGEQYF	TGTGCCAGCAGCGGGACTAGCTTTGGTGGGGAGCAGTACTTC
14	TRBV6-6	.	TRBJ2-1	.	CASRDTDSYNEQFF	TGTGCCAGCAGGGACACCGACTCCTACAATGAGCAGTTCTTC
12	TRBV30	.	TRBJ2-3	.	CAWSQFSDTQYF	TGTGCCTGGAGTCAGTTCTCAGATACGCAGTATTTT
12	TRBV30	.	TRBJ1-4	.	CAWSVRGEKLFF	TGTGCCTGGAGTGTACGTGGGGAAAAACTGTTTTTT
15	TRBV30	.	TRBJ2-7	TRBD2	CAWSLGLADSYEQYF	TGTGCCTGGAGTTTGGGACTAGCGGACTCCTACGAGCAGTACTTC
14	TRBV6-5	.	TRBJ2-6	.	CASSSSSGANVLTF	TGTGCCAGCAGTTCGAGCTCTGGGGCCAACGTCCTGACTTTC
14	TRBV6-5	once	TRBJ1-5	.	CASSYTGLDQPQHF	TGTGCCAGCAGTTACACGGGGTTAGATCAGCCCCAGCATTTT
13	TRBV5-4	.	TRBJ2-5	.	CASSLIGSETQYF	TGTGCCAGCAGCTTGATCGGCAGTGAGACCCAGTACTTC
13	TRBV19	.	TRBJ1-2	.	CASSIVGNYGYTF	TGTGCCAGTAGTATAGTTGGGAACTATGGCTACACCTTC
14	TRBV6-4	.	TRBJ2-3	.	CASSPGLPTDTQYF	TGTGCCAGCAGTCCGGGACTTCCCACAGATACGCAGTATTTT
13	TRBV5-4	.	TRBJ2-2	.	CASSFDPPGELFF	TGTGCCAGCAGCTTTGACCCACCCGGGGAGCTGTTTTTT
16	TRBV9	.	TRBJ2-1	TRBD2	CASSTRTSGKYNEQFF	TGTGCCAGCAGCACCCGGACTAGCGGCAAATACAATGAGCAGTTCTTC
15	TRBV11-2	.	TRBJ1-6	TRBD1	CASRRPGTGSSPLHF	TGTGCCAGCAGACGCCCCGGGACAGGAAGTTCACCCCTCCACTTT
17	TRBV5-4	.	TRBJ2-3	TRBD2	CASSLTASGRGTDTQYF	TGTGCCAGCAGCTTAACGGCTAGCGGGAGGGGCACAGATACGCAGTATTTT
13	TRBV7-2	.	TRBJ1-1	.	CASSLRGETEAFF	TGTGCCAGCAGCTTGCGGGGGGAGACTGAAGCTTTCTTT
15	TRBV7-3	.	TRBJ2-6	.	CASSLMGSGANVLTF	TGTGCCAGCAGCTTAATGGGGTCTGGGGCCAACGTCCTGACTTTC
12	TRBV10-1	.	TRBJ1-1	.	CASRYGDTEAFF	TGCGCCAGTCGTTATGGGGACACTGAAGCTTTCTTT
15	TRBV6-5	.	TRBJ2-3	TRBD1	CASSLTGQGLVTQYF	TGTGCCAGCAGTTTAACGGGACAGGGATTAGTTACGCAGTATTTT